A single sample is the source of the 10 T cell receptor beta chains below, sequenced in a study of CD8+ T cells in alopecia areata. Following extraction, RNA underwent reverse transcription to cDNA, which served as the sequencing template. Using immunoSEQ multiplex PCR, the repertoire was profiled, and TCRdb retains in-frame clones only, with some absent. The profile shows roughly 20,000 clones, 60% to 70% of them singletons. CD4+ cells obtained from five patients were subjected to sorting into CD25+CD127- cells. Material: CD4+ Tregs sorted from blood. These receptors were obtained from a human donor with alopecia areata.

This clone was seen once. The chain uses TRBV5-4 and TRBJ2-3; 8 bases are shared with TRBD2. Germline V gene sequence: CDR1 SGHNT, CDR2 YYREEE (reference sequence). Trimming took 1 base from V and 5 from J; bases not matched to a gene: 9. The CDR3 runs to 16 residues. The CDR3 nucleotides are TGTGCCAGCAGCTTGCTTATCGGGAGGGCCGTAGATACGCAGTATTTT. It yields the protein CASSLLIGRAVDTQYF.

This clone was seen a few times. This chain uses TRBV7-2 with TRBJ1-4; possible D gene TRBD1, 5 bases. This CDR3 region has 15 residues. Deletions cut 5 bases from V and 7 bases from J, with 17 bases between. Germline CDR1 and CDR2: SGHTA and FQGNSA. The DNA of the CDR3 is TGTGCCAGCAGCCAATCAGGCCTCGGGGGTGAAAAACTGTTTTTT. Translation gives CASSQSGLGGEKLFF.

This chain's CDR3 is CASRRLYEQYF. In nucleotides, the CDR3 is TGTGCCAGCAGGCGACTTTACGAGCAGTACTTC. The chain is built from TRBV6-5 and TRBJ2-7; D gene ambiguous. Per germline, CDR1 MNHEY and CDR2 SVGAGI. The CDR3 covers 11 residues. V was shortened by 6 bases and J by 4 bases, with 7 bases between the two germline ends.

The rearrangement uses TRBV11-2 and TRBJ2-1; TRBD2 matches 11 bases. Losses at the gene ends were 6 bases for V and 9 bases for J; bases not matched to a gene: 10. The CDR3 has 15 amino acids. The germline gives CDR1 SGHAT, CDR2 FQNNGV. CDR3 DNA: TGTGCCAGCAGAGAAGGAGGGCTAGCGGGGGGTGAGCAGTTCTTC. Translation gives CASREGGLAGGEQFF.

The chain employs TRBV2 and TRBJ2-5; D call uncertain. The assigned J gene may be wrong: the sequence end matches TRBJ2-7 better. CDR3 length equals 13 residues. Germline CDR1 and CDR2: SNHLY and FYNNEI. Written as DNA, the CDR3 is TGTGCCAGCGGTCTCCGGGCATTTTACGAGCAGTACTTC. Protein sequence: CASGLRAFYEQYF.

This clone has only a few counts. The rearrangement links TRBV21-1 to TRBJ2-1; TRBD2, the table's D call, lacks a check against the DNA. TRBV21-1 is labeled a pseudogene. This CDR3 spans 19 amino acids. The CDR3 DNA reads as TGTGCCAGCTTCCCCGGGACTAGCGGGATTACGGCCACCCGCAATGAGCAGTTCTTC. Translating it yields CASFPGTSGITATRNEQFF.

A single count supports this clone. The J gene is TRBJ2-1, the V gene TRBV28, with 8 positions matching TRBD1. The V segment lost 3 bases and the J segment 10 bases; nucleotides outside the gene matches: 14. This CDR3 comprises 16 residues. In germline, CDR1 is MDHEN, CDR2 SYDVKM. The CDR3 reads CASSFFDRGLVREQFF. The CDR3 DNA sequence: TGTGCCAGCAGTTTCTTCGACAGGGGACTCGTTAGAGAGCAGTTCTTC.

In its sample, this clone was seen a few times. V is TRBV29-1 and J is TRBJ2-7; 9 positions match TRBD1. CDR1 SQVTM and CDR2 ANQGSEA come from the germline V gene. After removal of 5 bases from V and 4 bases from J, the junction contained 12 bases not matched to a gene. This CDR3 has 15 residues. DNA for the CDR3: TGCAGCGTTCTTAAACTCCGGGACAGGGAGTACGAGCAGTACTTC. It translates to CSVLKLRDREYEQYF.

This clone turned up a few times. The chain joins TRBV23-1 to TRBJ2-1; 13 bases map to TRBD2. TRBV23-1 falls under the ORF class, with uncertain function. V dropped 3 bases and J dropped 5; count of bases not matched to a gene: 4. This CDR3 region has 16 residues. Written as DNA, the CDR3 is TGCGCCAGCAGTCAGCCGGGACTAGCGGGACACAATGAGCAGTTCTTC. Amino acid sequence: CASSQPGLAGHNEQFF.

The CDR3 reads CASSDVGIQDGYNEQFF. CDR3 coding DNA: TGTGCCAGCAGTGACGTTGGAATTCAGGACGGCTACAATGAGCAGTTCTTC. V gene TRBV25-1 combines with J gene TRBJ2-1; no definite D call. From germline, CDR1 is MGHDK and CDR2 SYGVNS. CDR3 length: 17 amino acids. V was trimmed by 3 bases and J by 3 bases, leaving 18 bases between them.